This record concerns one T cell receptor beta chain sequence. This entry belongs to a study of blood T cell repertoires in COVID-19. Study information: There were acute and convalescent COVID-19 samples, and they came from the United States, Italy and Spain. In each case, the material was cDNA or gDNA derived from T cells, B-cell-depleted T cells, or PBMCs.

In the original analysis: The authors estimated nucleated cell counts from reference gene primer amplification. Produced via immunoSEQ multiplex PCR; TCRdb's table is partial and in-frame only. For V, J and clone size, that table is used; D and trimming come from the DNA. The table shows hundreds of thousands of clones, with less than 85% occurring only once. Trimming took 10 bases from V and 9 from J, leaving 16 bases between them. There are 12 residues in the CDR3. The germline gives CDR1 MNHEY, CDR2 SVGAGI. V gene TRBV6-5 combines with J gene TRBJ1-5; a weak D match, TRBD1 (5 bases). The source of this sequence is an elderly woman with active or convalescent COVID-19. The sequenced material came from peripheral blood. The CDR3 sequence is CATWEGPGPQHF. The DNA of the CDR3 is TGTGCCACATGGGAGGGGCCGGGGCCCCAGCATTTT.